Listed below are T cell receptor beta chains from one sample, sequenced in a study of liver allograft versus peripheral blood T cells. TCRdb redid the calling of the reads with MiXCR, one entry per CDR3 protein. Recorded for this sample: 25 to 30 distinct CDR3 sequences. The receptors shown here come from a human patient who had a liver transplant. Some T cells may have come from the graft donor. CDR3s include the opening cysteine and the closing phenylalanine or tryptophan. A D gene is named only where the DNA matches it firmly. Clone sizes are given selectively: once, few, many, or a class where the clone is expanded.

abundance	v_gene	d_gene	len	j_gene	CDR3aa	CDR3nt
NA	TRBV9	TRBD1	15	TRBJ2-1	CASSARGSLNNEQFF	TGTGCCAGCAGCGCCAGGGGGTCATTAAACAATGAGCAGTTCTTC
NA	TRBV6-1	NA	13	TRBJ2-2	CASSERDTGELFF	TGTGCCAGCAGTGAACGAGACACCGGGGAGCTGTTTTTT
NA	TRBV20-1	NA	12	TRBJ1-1	CSAREGQFQAFF	TGCAGTGCTAGAGAAGGGCAGTTCCAAGCTTTCTTT
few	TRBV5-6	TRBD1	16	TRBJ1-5	CASSYGQGDSNQPQHF	TGTGCCAGCAGCTACGGACAGGGGGATAGCAATCAGCCCCAGCATTTT
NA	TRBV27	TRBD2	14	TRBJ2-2	CASSFLAGRGELFF	TGTGCCAGCAGTTTCCTAGCGGGGAGGGGGGAGCTGTTTTTT
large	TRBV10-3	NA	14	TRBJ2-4	CAISATEGGNIQYF	TGTGCCATCAGTGCAACGGAGGGCGGAAACATTCAGTACTTC
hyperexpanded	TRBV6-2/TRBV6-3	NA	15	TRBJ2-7	CASSYGPPGVYEQYF	TGTGCCAGCAGTTACGGACCCCCGGGCGTCTACGAGCAGTACTTC
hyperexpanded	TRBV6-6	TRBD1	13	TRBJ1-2	CASSDRDSYGYTF	TGTGCCAGCAGCGACCGGGACAGCTATGGCTACACCTTC
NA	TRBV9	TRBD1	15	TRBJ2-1	CASSARGSLSNEQFF	TGTGCCAGCAGCGCCAGGGGGTCATTAAGCAATGAGCAGTTCTTC
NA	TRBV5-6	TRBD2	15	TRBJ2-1	CASSLEEREAYEQFF	TGTGCCAGCAGCTTGGAGGAGCGGGAGGCCTATGAGCAGTTCTTC
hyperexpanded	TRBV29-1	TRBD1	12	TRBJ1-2	CSGQGANYGYTF	TGCAGCGGACAGGGGGCTAACTATGGCTACACCTTC
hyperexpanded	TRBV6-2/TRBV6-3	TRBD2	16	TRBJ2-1	CASSYLGLVPYNEQFF	TGTGCCAGCAGTTACTTGGGACTAGTCCCCTACAATGAGCAGTTCTTC
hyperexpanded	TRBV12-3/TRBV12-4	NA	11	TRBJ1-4	CASSLYEKLFF	TGTGCCAGCAGTTTATATGAAAAACTGTTTTTT